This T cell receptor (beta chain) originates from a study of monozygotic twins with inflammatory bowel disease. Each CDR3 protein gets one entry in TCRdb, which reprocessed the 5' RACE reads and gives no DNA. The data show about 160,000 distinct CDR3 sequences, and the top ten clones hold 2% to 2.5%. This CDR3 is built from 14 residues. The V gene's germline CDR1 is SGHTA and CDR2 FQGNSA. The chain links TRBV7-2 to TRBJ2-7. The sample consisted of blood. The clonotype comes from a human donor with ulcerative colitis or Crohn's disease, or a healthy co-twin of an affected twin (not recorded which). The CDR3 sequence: CASSLAGRVYEQYF.